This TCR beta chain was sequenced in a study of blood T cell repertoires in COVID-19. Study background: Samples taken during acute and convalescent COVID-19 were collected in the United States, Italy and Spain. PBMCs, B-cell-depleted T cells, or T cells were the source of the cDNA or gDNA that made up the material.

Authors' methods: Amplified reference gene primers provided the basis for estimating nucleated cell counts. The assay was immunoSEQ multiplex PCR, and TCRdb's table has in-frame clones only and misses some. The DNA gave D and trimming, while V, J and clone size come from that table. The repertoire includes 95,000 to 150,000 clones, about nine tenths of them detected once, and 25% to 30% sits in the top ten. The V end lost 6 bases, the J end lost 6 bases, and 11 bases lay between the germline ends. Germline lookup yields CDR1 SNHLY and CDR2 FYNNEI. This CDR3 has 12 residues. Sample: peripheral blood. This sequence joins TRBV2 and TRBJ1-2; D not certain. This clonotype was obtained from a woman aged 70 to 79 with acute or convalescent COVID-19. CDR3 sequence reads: CASSDSPDGYTF. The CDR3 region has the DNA TGTGCCAGCAGCGATTCCCCAGATGGCTACACCTTC.